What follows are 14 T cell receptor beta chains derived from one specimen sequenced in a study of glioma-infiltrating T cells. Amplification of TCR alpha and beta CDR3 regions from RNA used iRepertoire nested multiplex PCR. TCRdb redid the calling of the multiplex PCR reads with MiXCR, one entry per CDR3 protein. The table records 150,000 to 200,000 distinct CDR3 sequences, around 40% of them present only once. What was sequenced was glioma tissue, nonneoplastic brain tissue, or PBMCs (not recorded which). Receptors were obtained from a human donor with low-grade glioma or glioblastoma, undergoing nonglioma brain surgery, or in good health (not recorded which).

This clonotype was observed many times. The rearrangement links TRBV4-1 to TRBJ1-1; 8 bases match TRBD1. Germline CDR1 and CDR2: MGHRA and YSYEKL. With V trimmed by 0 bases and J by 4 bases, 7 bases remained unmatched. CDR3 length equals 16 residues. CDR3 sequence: CASSQETQGASTEAFF. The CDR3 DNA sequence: TGCGCCAGCAGCCAAGAAACCCAGGGGGCTAGCACTGAAGCTTTCTTT.

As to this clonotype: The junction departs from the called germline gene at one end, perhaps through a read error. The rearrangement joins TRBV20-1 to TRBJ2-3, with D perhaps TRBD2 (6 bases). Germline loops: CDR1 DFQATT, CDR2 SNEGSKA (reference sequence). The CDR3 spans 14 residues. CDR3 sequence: CSANLARLTYTQYF. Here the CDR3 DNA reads TGCAGTGCCAATCTAGCGCGGCTCACATATACGCAGTATTTT.

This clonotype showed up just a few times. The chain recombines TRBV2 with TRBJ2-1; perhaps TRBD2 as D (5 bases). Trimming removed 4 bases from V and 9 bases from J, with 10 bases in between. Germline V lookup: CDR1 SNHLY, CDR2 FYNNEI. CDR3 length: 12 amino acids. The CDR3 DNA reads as TGTGCCAGCAGTGTAGGGAGCGGTGAGCAGTTCTTC. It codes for CASSVGSGEQFF.

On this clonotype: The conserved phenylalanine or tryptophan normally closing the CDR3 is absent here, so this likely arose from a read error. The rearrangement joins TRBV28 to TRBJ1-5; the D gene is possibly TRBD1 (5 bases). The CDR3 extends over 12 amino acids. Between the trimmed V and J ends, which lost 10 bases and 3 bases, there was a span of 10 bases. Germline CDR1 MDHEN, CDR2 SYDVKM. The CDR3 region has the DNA TGTGCCACCAGGGTTACCAATCAGCCCCAGCATCTT. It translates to CATRVTNQPQHL.

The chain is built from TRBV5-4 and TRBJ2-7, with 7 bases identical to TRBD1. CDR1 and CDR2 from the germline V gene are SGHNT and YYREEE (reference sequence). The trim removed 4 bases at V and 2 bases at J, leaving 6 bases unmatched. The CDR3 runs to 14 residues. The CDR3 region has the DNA TGTGCCAGCAGCCCGGACAGGTCCCCCTACGAGCAGTACTTC. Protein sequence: CASSPDRSPYEQYF.

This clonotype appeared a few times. Written as DNA, the CDR3 is TGTGCCAGCAGCCGTTGGGACAGCCTCGCTCAAGAGCAGTACTTC. This codes for CASSRWDSLAQEQYF. The chain is built from TRBV9 and TRBJ2-7; 7 bases align to TRBD1. This CDR3 contains 15 residues. The germline CDR1 and CDR2 sequences are SGDLS and YYNGEE. Trimming removed 4 bases from V and 7 bases from J; junction bases left unmatched: 14.

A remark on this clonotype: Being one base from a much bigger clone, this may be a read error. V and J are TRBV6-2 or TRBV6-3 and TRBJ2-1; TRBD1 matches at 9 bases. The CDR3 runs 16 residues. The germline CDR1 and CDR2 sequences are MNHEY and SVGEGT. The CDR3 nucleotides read TGTGCCATCAGTGCCCGACAGGGGGTAGGAGACAATGAGAAGTTCTTC. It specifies CAISARQGVGDNEKFF.

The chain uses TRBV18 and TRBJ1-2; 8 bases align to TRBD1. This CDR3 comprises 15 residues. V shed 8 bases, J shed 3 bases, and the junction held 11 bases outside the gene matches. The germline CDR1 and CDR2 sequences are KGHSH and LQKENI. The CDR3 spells CASAGQGPPYYGYTF. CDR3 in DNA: TGTGCCAGCGCCGGACAGGGTCCACCCTACTATGGCTACACCTTC. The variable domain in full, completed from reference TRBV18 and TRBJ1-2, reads NAGVMQNPRHLVRRRGQEARLRCSPMKGHSHVYWYRQLPEEGLKFMVYLQKENIIDESGMPKERFSAEFPKEGPSILRIQQVVRGDSAAYFCASAGQGPPYYGYTFGSGTRLTVV.

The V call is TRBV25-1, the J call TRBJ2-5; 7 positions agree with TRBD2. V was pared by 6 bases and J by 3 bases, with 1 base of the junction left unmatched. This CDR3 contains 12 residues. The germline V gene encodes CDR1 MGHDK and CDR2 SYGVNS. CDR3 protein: CASRAGKETQYF. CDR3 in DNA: TGTGCCAGCAGAGCGGGAAAAGAGACCCAGTACTTC.

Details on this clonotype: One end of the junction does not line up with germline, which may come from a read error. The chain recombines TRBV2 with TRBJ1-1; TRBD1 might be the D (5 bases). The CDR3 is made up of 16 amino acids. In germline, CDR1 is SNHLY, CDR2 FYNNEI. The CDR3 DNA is TGTGCCAGCATTCTGGGTGGGGCTGGAGAGAACACTGAAGCTTTATTT. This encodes CASILGGAGENTEALF.

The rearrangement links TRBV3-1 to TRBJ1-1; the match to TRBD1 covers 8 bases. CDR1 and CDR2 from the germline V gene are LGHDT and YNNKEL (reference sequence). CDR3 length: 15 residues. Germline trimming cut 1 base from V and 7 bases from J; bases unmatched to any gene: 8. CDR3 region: CASSQVPGQAIEAFF. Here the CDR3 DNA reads TGTGCCAGCAGCCAAGTTCCGGGACAGGCAATTGAAGCTTTCTTT.

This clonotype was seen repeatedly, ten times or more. The CDR3 region has the DNA TGTGCCAGCAGGAAGACAGGGACCTACGAGCAGTACTTC. The encoded protein is CASRKTGTYEQYF. V gene TRBV6-1 combines with J gene TRBJ2-7, with 7 positions matching TRBD1. The germline CDR1 and CDR2 sequences are MNHNS and SASEGT. This CDR3 is built from 13 residues. Trimming at V came to 6 bases and at J to 2 bases, leaving 4 bases not matched to a gene.

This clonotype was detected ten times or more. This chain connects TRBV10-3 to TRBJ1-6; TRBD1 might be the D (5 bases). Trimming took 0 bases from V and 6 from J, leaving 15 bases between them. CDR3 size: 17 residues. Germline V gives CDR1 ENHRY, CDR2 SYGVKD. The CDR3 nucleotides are TGTGCCATCAGTGAGTCCCAGGGCTGGACCCTTAATTCACCCCTCCACTTT. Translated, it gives CAISESQGWTLNSPLHF.

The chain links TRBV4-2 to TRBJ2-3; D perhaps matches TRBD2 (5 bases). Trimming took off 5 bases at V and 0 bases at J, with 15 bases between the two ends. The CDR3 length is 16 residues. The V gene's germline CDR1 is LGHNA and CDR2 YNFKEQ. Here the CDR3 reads CASSTVGERSTDTQYF. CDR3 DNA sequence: TGTGCCAGCAGCACCGTCGGAGAGCGGAGCACAGATACGCAGTATTTT.